Sequencing of this T cell receptor (beta chain) was carried out in a study of HIV-infected patients and healthy controls. The repertoire came from unfractionated whole blood and reflected all unsorted peripheral T cells. CDR3 length equals 14 residues. V dropped 2 bases and J dropped 8; count of bases not matched to a gene: 10. Per germline, CDR1 SQVTM and CDR2 ANQGSEA. Alpha and beta constant-region primers primed reverse transcription of around 0.5 ug RNA. Separate chain-specific third strand synthesis with multiplexing indices produced the alpha and beta libraries. A 5' RACE adapter with a random hexamer and the SP2 primer site was joined to cDNA. One entry per CDR3 protein results from TCRdb running MiXCR on the 5' RACE reads. The table has roughly 9,300 distinct CDR3 sequences, roughly a tenth seen once; the top ten hold about 15%.

The sample was blood, taken before antiretroviral therapy. The clonotype was recovered from an adult with HIV infection. The rearrangement joins TRBV29-1 to TRBJ1-2; TRBD1 matches at 8 bases. The CDR3 coding sequence is TGCAGCGTTGAATCCGGGACAGGCCTCTTCGGCTACACCTTC. It translates to CSVESGTGLFGYTF.